The entry below gives a single TCR beta chain sequence along with its context. The antigen is unknown. With V trimmed by 0 bases and J by 6 bases, 7 bases remained unmatched. This CDR3 region has 15 residues. Germline V lookup: CDR1 SGDLS, CDR2 YYNGEE. TCRdb's table, derived via immunoSEQ multiplex PCR, lists solely in-frame clones and lacks some. The sample lists around 150,000 clones, 90% to 95% occurring once. These data originate in a study of cytomegalovirus exposure and HLA in healthy donors. Study information: The roughly 130 validation repertoires used the same platform as the roughly 670 first-cohort repertoires (as reported by a later analysis).

Notes on the study in general: There were some public TCRs occurring in many donors, but most TCR sequences were rare. It was about 150 TCR beta chains that were listed as cytomegalovirus-associated. High specificity and sensitivity for cytomegalovirus status were reported for the classifier.

This chain uses TRBV9 with TRBJ2-7; TRBD2 agrees at 9 bases. Sequencing used PBMCs. This clonotype was obtained from a man aged 18-30 years in good health and CMV-seronegative. In nucleotides, the CDR3 is TGTGCCAGCAGCGTAGGGGGGCGGGGGGGCGCCGAGCAGTACTTC. This sequence encodes CASSVGGRGGAEQYF.